This entry features one TCR beta chain sequence. Here immunoSEQ multiplex PCR was the method, and the copy in TCRdb shows in-frame clones only, minus some. Here the sample spans some 120,000 clones, 75% to 90% being singletons. Losses at the gene ends were 8 bases for V and 5 bases for J; bases not matched to a gene: 6. Looked up from germline, CDR1 is LNHNV and CDR2 is YYDKDF (reference sequence). The CDR3 loop spans 14 amino acids. The sample originates from a study of control samples from healthy donors and cancer patients. The chain recombines TRBV15 with TRBJ2-1; TRBD1 aligns across 10 bases. The sample taken for sequencing was PBMCs. This clonotype was sampled from a woman aged 45-60 years with colorectal cancer. CDR3 nucleotides: TGTGCCACCTTCGACAGGGGGCTTAACAATGAGCAGTTCTTC. Protein: CATFDRGLNNEQFF.